A single sample is the source of the 20 T cell receptor beta chains below, sequenced in a study of identifying expanded T cells in peripheral blood. Method: immunoSEQ multiplex PCR; TCRdb's copy keeps in-frame clones and lacks some. This repertoire shows roughly 100,000 clones, about 90% found once; its top ten account for about 4%. The sequenced sample consisted of blood. Every receptor here comes from a person between 18 and 69 years old in good health.

A few counts support this clone. The chain employs TRBV18 and TRBJ1-2, with 9 bases matching TRBD1. The CDR3 totals 15 residues. Germline CDR1 is KGHSH and CDR2 is LQKENI. V dropped 1 base and J dropped 4; count of bases not matched to a gene: 4. This chain's CDR3 is CASSPLSTGGYGYTF. The DNA of the CDR3 is TGTGCCAGCTCACCACTATCGACAGGGGGCTATGGCTACACCTTC.

The chain joins TRBV5-1 to TRBJ1-2, with D unresolved. V lost 0 bases and J lost 0, with 9 bases in between. From germline, CDR1 is SGHRS and CDR2 YFSETQ. This CDR3 spans 15 amino acids. The CDR3: CASSLGGIANYGYTF. CDR3 sequence (DNA): TGCGCCAGCAGCTTGGGAGGAATAGCTAACTATGGCTACACCTTC.

The chain joins TRBV5-8 to TRBJ1-2; 11 bases fit TRBD1. The CDR3 has 15 amino acids. The V gene end was trimmed by 7 bases and the J gene end by 3 bases; junction bases not matched to a gene: 8. Per the germline V gene, CDR1 is SGHTS and CDR2 is YDEGEE. The CDR3 DNA sequence: TGTGCCAGCCCAGGGACAGGGGGTTTGGACTATGGCTACACCTTC. It yields the protein CASPGTGGLDYGYTF.

J is TRBJ1-1 and V is TRBV29-1; D is possibly TRBD1 (5 bases). CDR3 length equals 12 residues. Germline values: CDR1 SQVTM, CDR2 ANQGSEA. The V end was cut by 1 base, the J end by 4 bases, with 7 bases between. The CDR3 spells CSVEAGFTEAFF. DNA for the CDR3: TGCAGCGTTGAAGCAGGGTTCACTGAAGCTTTCTTT.

The chain couples TRBV15 to TRBJ2-7; 8 bases fit TRBD1. V lost 0 bases, J lost 2 bases, and 9 bases stayed unmatched. Germline V gene sequence: CDR1 LNHNV, CDR2 YYDKDF (reference sequence). The CDR3 spans 17 residues. Here the CDR3 DNA reads TGTGCCACCAGCAGAGATCGGGGCGGACAGGGTGCCTACGAGCAGTACTTC. Protein sequence: CATSRDRGGQGAYEQYF.

For the CDR3, the DNA is TGCGCCAGCAGCTTGGGACAGGGGGCAGAGACTGAAGCTTTCTTT. It specifies CASSLGQGAETEAFF. The chain uses TRBV5-1 and TRBJ1-1; 10 positions agree with TRBD1. Trimming cost V 0 bases and J 5 bases; bases outside gene matches: 4. The CDR3 spans 15 residues. Germline V lookup: CDR1 SGHRS, CDR2 YFSETQ.

The sample holds one count of this clone. The genes are TRBV19 and TRBJ1-4; TRBD1 is a possible D gene (5 bases). The germline V gene encodes CDR1 LNHDA and CDR2 SQIVND (reference sequence). The CDR3 is 15 residues long. Between the trimmed V and J ends, which lost 4 bases and 6 bases, there was a span of 15 bases. CDR3 bases: TGTGCCAGTAGTACCCCGGGGGAAGCACATGAAAAACTGTTTTTT. Translation gives CASSTPGEAHEKLFF. Full variable domain (outside the CDR3, taken from reference TRBV19 and TRBJ1-4): DGGITQSPKYLFRKEGQNVTLSCEQNLNHDAMYWYRQDPGQGLRLIYYSQIVNDFQKGDIAEGYSVSREKKESFPLTVTSAQKNPTAFYLCASSTPGEAHEKLFFGSGTQLSVL.

This chain connects TRBV7-2 to TRBJ2-7; D is possibly TRBD2 (6 bases). Trimming removed 1 base at V and 1 base at J, with 14 bases between. The germline V gene encodes CDR1 SGHTA and CDR2 FQGNSA. The CDR3 is 16 amino acids. The chain's CDR3 is CASSLGAAGISYEQYF. The CDR3 DNA follows: TGTGCCAGCAGCTTAGGGGCGGCGGGGATTTCCTACGAGCAGTACTTC. The entire variable domain, with the rest obtained from reference TRBV7-2 and TRBJ2-7, is as follows: GAGVSQSPSNKVTEKGKDVELRCDPISGHTALYWYRQSLGQGLEFLIYFQGNSAPDKSGLPSDRFSAERTGGSVSTLTIQRTQQEDSAVYLCASSLGAAGISYEQYFGPGTRLTVT.

This clone appeared once. This chain uses TRBV19 with TRBJ1-1, with a possible D match to TRBD1 (6 bases). The germline CDR1 and CDR2 sequences are LNHDA and SQIVND (reference sequence). V lost 3 bases and J 5 bases, leaving 10 bases between the germline ends. The length of the CDR3 is 13 residues. As DNA, the CDR3 is TGTGCCAGTAGTATCAAGAGGGGGACTGAAGCTTTCTTT. It is translated as CASSIKRGTEAFF.

The CDR3 reads CAYRDPVHYEQFF. CDR3 coding DNA: TGTGCCTACCGGGACCCGGTTCACTATGAGCAGTTCTTC. The chain couples TRBV30 to TRBJ2-1; the D call may be TRBD1 or TRBD2 (5 bases each). Between the trimmed V and J ends, which lost 7 bases and 8 bases, there was a span of 18 bases. Germline V CDR1 and CDR2: GTSNPN, SVGIG (reference sequence). This CDR3 has 13 residues.

V usage is TRBV7-3 and J usage is TRBJ2-1; 7 bases are a match to TRBD2. The germline CDR1 and CDR2 sequences are SGHTA and FQGTGA. The junction had 7 bases not matched to a gene; V was cut back by 4 bases and J by 4 bases. This CDR3 contains 15 residues. The CDR3 region has the DNA TGTGCCAGCAGCTCTTCTAGCGGAGATTACAATGAGCAGTTCTTC. As protein: CASSSSSGDYNEQFF.

The V call is TRBV11-3, the J call TRBJ2-7; possibly TRBD2 for D (5 bases). V lost 5 bases to trimming and J lost 5 bases, with 13 bases between them. The germline CDR1 and CDR2 sequences are SGHNT and YENEEA. The CDR3 runs to 13 residues. Written as DNA, the CDR3 is TGTGCCAGCAGCCGAGAGAGTAGCGACGAGCAGTACTTC. This sequence encodes CASSRESSDEQYF.

This clone has just one count. The chain links TRBV7-9 to TRBJ1-2; 8 positions agree with TRBD1. The CDR3 has 12 amino acids. Germline CDR1 and CDR2: SEHNR and FQNEAQ (reference sequence). The ends lost 5 bases at V and 9 bases at J; junction bases unmatched: 5. The CDR3 DNA reads TGTGCCAGCAGCCAGGACAGGGATCGCTACACCTTC. It translates to CASSQDRDRYTF.

The chain recombines TRBV7-2 with TRBJ2-1; 10 positions match TRBD1. Germline trimming cut 2 bases from V and 3 bases from J; bases unmatched to any gene: 7. Germline loops: CDR1 SGHTA, CDR2 FQGNSA. CDR3 length equals 17 residues. The CDR3 loop reads CASSLSRGQGIYNEQFF. DNA for the CDR3: TGTGCCAGCAGCTTAAGCAGGGGACAGGGGATCTACAATGAGCAGTTCTTC.

The chain recombines TRBV7-2 with TRBJ2-5, with 8 bases fitting TRBD1. The CDR3 has 15 amino acids. Germline-derived CDR1 and CDR2 are SGHTA and FQGNSA. The J segment lost 5 bases and the V segment lost 7 bases, leaving 12 bases of the junction unmatched. The CDR3 here is CASTSWTGSGETQYF. For the CDR3, the DNA is TGTGCCAGCACCTCTTGGACAGGGTCCGGCGAGACCCAGTACTTC.

This chain uses TRBV5-1 with TRBJ2-3; D unclear. Trimming took off 1 base at V and 0 bases at J, with 6 bases between the two ends. The CDR3 has 14 residues. Germline-derived CDR1 and CDR2 are SGHRS and YFSETQ. DNA for the CDR3: TGCGCCAGCAGCTTGTATACGAGCACAGATACGCAGTATTTT. This gives the protein CASSLYTSTDTQYF.

The V call is TRBV4-2, the J call TRBJ1-3, with TRBD1 identical over 7 bases. Germline CDR1 is LGHNA and CDR2 is YNFKEQ. J lost 0 bases, V lost 1 base, and 9 bases had no gene match. The CDR3 loop spans 18 amino acids. DNA of the CDR3: TGTGCCAGCAGCCAAGTCACAGGGGCAAGTTTCTCTGGAAACACCATATATTTT. Translating gives CASSQVTGASFSGNTIYF.

The CDR3 loop is CASSKPVGTDYGYTF. Here the CDR3 DNA reads TGTGCCAGCAGCAAACCCGTCGGGACGGACTATGGCTACACCTTC. The chain links TRBV21-1 to TRBJ1-2. TRBV21-1 is described as a pseudogene. The CDR3 covers 15 residues.

This chain connects TRBV6-4 to TRBJ2-2; 7 bases are a match to TRBD2. The V gene's germline CDR1 is MRHNA and CDR2 SNTAGT. V lost 4 bases, J lost 7 bases, and 6 bases stayed unmatched. The CDR3 runs to 14 residues. The CDR3 is CASSAGGGGGELFF. In DNA, the CDR3 is TGTGCCAGCAGTGCGGGAGGAGGCGGCGGGGAGCTGTTTTTT.

The V gene is TRBV5-4, the J gene TRBJ1-4; D is possibly TRBD1 (5 bases). Germline CDR1 SGHNT, CDR2 YYREEE (reference sequence). The CDR3 has 15 amino acids. Trimming stripped 2 bases from V and 8 bases from J, with 16 bases between. The CDR3: CASSFSRGGLEKLFF. The CDR3 DNA reads as TGTGCCAGCAGCTTCTCCCGTGGGGGACTGGAAAAACTGTTTTTT.